This T cell receptor beta chain was sequenced during a study of T cell changes during pregnancy in multiple sclerosis. The protocol was immunoSEQ multiplex PCR, while the TCRdb copy is restricted to in-frame clones and leaves out a portion. This repertoire shows under 55,000 clones, 70% to 90% found once; its top ten account for under 2%. Germline lookup yields CDR1 SGHRS and CDR2 YFSETQ. Germline trimming cut 4 bases from V and 0 bases from J; bases unmatched to any gene: 10. The CDR3 length is 18 residues. Here the sequenced sample was peripheral blood, taken in the first trimester of pregnancy. This chain uses TRBV5-1 with TRBJ1-4; 9 nucleotides align to TRBD1. This TCR was recovered from a female donor with multiple sclerosis, enrolled in a pregnancy study. The CDR3 region has the DNA TGCGCCAGCAGCCCTCGGACAGGGGTTCTCGCAACTAATGAAAAACTGTTTTTT. Encoded protein: CASSPRTGVLATNEKLFF.